Presented here are 23 T cell receptor beta chains from one specimen sequenced in a study of OX40 agonist ivuxolimab in advanced cancers. Assay: immunoSEQ multiplex PCR; the TCRdb copy retains only in-frame clones and omits some. Of some 68,000 clones in the sample, around 86% are singletons; the top ten hold around 0.99%. The sample was CD4+ or CD8+ T cells sorted from blood, taken in a trial of the OX40 agonist ivuxolimab. All receptors derive from an adult with an advanced solid tumor such as melanoma, head and neck, liver or kidney cancer.

V and J are TRBV6-1 and TRBJ1-1; tentatively, D is TRBD1 (6 bases). The germline gives CDR1 MNHNS, CDR2 SASEGT. CDR3 length: 14 residues. Trimming cost V 6 bases and J 1 base, with 12 bases left between them. In nucleotides, the CDR3 is TGTGCCAGCAGCCCACAGACAGGGAACACTGAAGCTTTCTTT. This codes for CASSPQTGNTEAFF.

This clone was counted a single time. This sequence joins TRBV25-1 and TRBJ2-6; the D is unclear. V was pared by 1 base and J by 0 bases, with 7 bases between. The CDR3 has 16 amino acids. Germline V gives CDR1 MGHDK, CDR2 SYGVNS. CDR3 protein: CASSESGTSGANVLTF. CDR3 coding DNA: TGTGCCAGCAGTGAATCTGGTACCTCTGGGGCCAACGTCCTGACTTTC.

This clone was counted a few times. The chain links TRBV30 to TRBJ1-1, with 8 bases matching TRBD1. V shed 3 bases, J shed 7 bases, and the junction held 1 base outside the gene matches. Germline CDR1 and CDR2: GTSNPN and SVGIG (reference sequence). This CDR3 contains 11 residues. This CDR3 is CAWRDRGEAFF. The CDR3, as DNA: TGTGCCTGGAGAGACAGGGGTGAAGCTTTCTTT.

The V call is TRBV7-6, the J call TRBJ2-7, with 12 bases matching TRBD1. The CDR3 runs 16 residues. Trimming cost V 6 bases and J 7 bases; bases outside gene matches: 13. Germline CDR1 and CDR2: SGHVS and FNYEAQ. For the CDR3, the DNA is TGTGCCAGCAGTCAAGGCCCGGGACAGGGGGCAGGGGAGCAGTACTTC. Amino acid sequence: CASSQGPGQGAGEQYF.

The CDR3 region is CSTANADTQYF. In nucleotides, the CDR3 is TGCAGCACGGCCAATGCAGATACGCAGTATTTT. This chain connects TRBV29-1 to TRBJ2-3, with D hard to call. Trimming cost V 8 bases and J 4 bases, with 10 bases left between them. This CDR3 has 11 amino acids. CDR1 SQVTM and CDR2 ANQGSEA come from the germline V gene.

The sample holds one count of this clone. This rearrangement joins TRBV5-1 to TRBJ2-7; D gene ambiguous. The V end was cut by 3 bases, the J end by 3 bases, with 13 bases between. Per germline, CDR1 SGHRS and CDR2 YFSETQ. This CDR3 has 14 amino acids. DNA of the CDR3: TGCGCCAGCAGCTCCTCGACGTCCCTCTACGAGCAGTACTTC. Translating gives CASSSSTSLYEQYF.

Note on this clone: The junction shows a germline mismatch at one end, possibly a read error. The genes are TRBV7-9 and TRBJ2-3; the match to TRBD2 covers 7 bases. Germline assignment: CDR1 SEHNR and CDR2 FQNEAQ (reference sequence). This CDR3 comprises 12 residues. The CDR3 nucleotides are TGTGCCAGCAGCCAAGATGGTGAGCGGGAACATTTT. This encodes CASSQDGEREHF.

CDR3 protein: CASSGGTGYNEQFF. The CDR3 region has the DNA TGCGCCAGCAGCGGCGGGACAGGGTACAATGAGCAGTTCTTC. The gene calls are TRBV5-1 and TRBJ2-1, with 9 bases matching TRBD1. The CDR3 covers 14 residues. Trimming took 4 bases from V and 4 from J; bases not matched to a gene: 3. The germline V gene has CDR1 SGHRS and CDR2 YFSETQ.

The rearrangement uses TRBV7-4 and TRBJ2-5; 7 bases map to TRBD2. V lost 3 bases and J lost 4; bases outside the gene matches: 5. Germline V CDR1 and CDR2: SGHVT, SQSDAQ. The CDR3 spans 14 residues. The CDR3 sequence is CASSFGGGRETQYF. The CDR3 region has the DNA TGTGCCAGCAGCTTCGGGGGAGGGCGAGAGACCCAGTACTTC.

In DNA form, the CDR3 reads TGCGCCAGCAGCTTGTTCCAGGCGAACACTGAAGCTTTCTTT. Translation: CASSLFQANTEAFF. V usage is TRBV5-1 and J usage is TRBJ1-1; no clear D. The V end lost 1 base, the J end lost 1 base, and 8 bases lay between the germline ends. CDR3 length equals 14 residues. Germline V gene sequence: CDR1 SGHRS, CDR2 YFSETQ.

V is TRBV6-5 and J is TRBJ1-2; 9 nucleotides agree with TRBD1. Germline V CDR1 and CDR2: MNHEY, SVGAGI. The CDR3 runs to 15 residues. The V and J ends lost 2 bases and 4 bases, in that order; junction bases with no gene match: 5. This CDR3 reads CASSYTDRGTYGYTF. DNA of the CDR3: TGTGCCAGCAGTTACACGGACAGGGGAACCTATGGCTACACCTTC.

The rearrangement uses TRBV19 and TRBJ2-6, with D tentatively TRBD1 (5 bases). V was cut by 5 bases and J by 11 bases, with 13 bases left in between. The CDR3 has 13 amino acids. Germline V gene sequence: CDR1 LNHDA, CDR2 SQIVND (reference sequence). The CDR3 loop reads CASSYGAGYVLTF. In DNA form, the CDR3 reads TGTGCCAGTAGTTATGGGGCAGGTTACGTCCTGACTTTC. Looking up the rest from reference TRBV19 and TRBJ2-6 gives the full variable domain: DGGITQSPKYLFRKEGQNVTLSCEQNLNHDAMYWYRQDPGQGLRLIYYSQIVNDFQKGDIAEGYSVSREKKESFPLTVTSAQKNPTAFYLCASSYGAGYVLTFGAGSRLTVL.

This clone was picked up a small number of times. The CDR3 sequence: CASSPRRGRGYYEQYF. The CDR3, as DNA: TGTGCCAGCAGTCCCCGAAGGGGGCGAGGGTACTACGAGCAGTACTTC. The V and J genes are TRBV28 and TRBJ2-7; TRBD1 aligns across 7 bases. V shed 5 bases and J 3 bases; nucleotides not matched to a gene: 13. Per the germline V gene, CDR1 is MDHEN and CDR2 is SYDVKM. CDR3 length equals 16 residues.

This chain links TRBV5-1 with TRBJ1-1, with 8 bases that match TRBD1. J gave up 4 bases and V 4 bases, and 9 bases lay outside the gene matches. CDR3 length equals 15 residues. CDR1 and CDR2 from the germline V gene are SGHRS and YFSETQ. The CDR3 DNA sequence: TGCGCCAGCAGCCAACAAAGTACAGGGGGCACTGAAGCTTTCTTT. It encodes CASSQQSTGGTEAFF.

Here the CDR3 DNA reads TGTGCCATCAGTGAGTCGACGACCCCCCAGCTGGAAGCTTTCTTT. Amino acid sequence: CAISESTTPQLEAFF. The chain recombines TRBV10-3 with TRBJ1-1; D not resolved. CDR3 length: 15 amino acids. V was shortened by 0 bases and J by 8 bases, with 16 bases between the two germline ends. Germline-derived CDR1 and CDR2 are ENHRY and SYGVKD.

There are a few counts of this clone. The chain is built from TRBV5-6 and TRBJ1-2, with TRBD1 matching over 7 bases. CDR1 and CDR2 from the germline V gene are SGHDT and YYEEEE. The CDR3 contains 12 residues. The V gene end was trimmed by 4 bases and the J gene end by 8 bases; junction bases not matched to a gene: 5. The CDR3 here is CASSTGVGGYTF. Here the CDR3 DNA reads TGTGCCAGCAGCACAGGGGTAGGCGGCTACACCTTC.

This sequence joins TRBV28 and TRBJ2-7, with 12 bases matching TRBD2. V shed 6 bases, J shed 7 bases, and the junction held 10 bases outside the gene matches. Germline V gene lookup returns CDR1 MDHEN and CDR2 SYDVKM. The CDR3 consists of 15 residues. The CDR3 sequence: CASRPSGLAGNEQYF. The DNA of the CDR3 is TGTGCCAGCAGACCGTCTGGACTAGCGGGAAATGAGCAGTACTTC.

V gene TRBV28 combines with J gene TRBJ2-2; a possible D gene is TRBD2 (5 bases). The CDR3 is 13 residues long. CDR1 is MDHEN and CDR2 is SYDVKM in the germline V gene. V was shortened by 5 bases and J by 7 bases, with 11 bases between the two germline ends. The CDR3 loop reads CASSARADGELFF. CDR3 coding DNA: TGTGCCAGCAGTGCGAGGGCGGACGGGGAGCTGTTTTTT.

V and J are TRBV7-2 and TRBJ2-3; D could derive from TRBD1 or TRBD2 (5 bases each). The CDR3 consists of 14 residues. With 5 bases removed from V and 1 base from J, the gap between germline ends came to 10 bases. CDR1 is SGHTA, CDR2 FQGNSA, per germline. The CDR3, as DNA: TGTGCCAGCAGCCCCGAGGGGCGCACAGATACGCAGTATTTT. Translation gives CASSPEGRTDTQYF.

There are a few counts of this clone. The V and J genes are TRBV29-1 and TRBJ2-5; tentative D call: TRBD2 (6 bases). Looked up from germline, CDR1 is SQVTM and CDR2 is ANQGSEA. This CDR3 region has 14 residues. V was clipped by 3 bases and J by 5 bases, with 16 bases between them. The CDR3 is CSVDTGREWETQYF. CDR3 nucleotides: TGCAGCGTTGACACTGGGCGGGAATGGGAGACCCAGTACTTC.

This rearrangement joins TRBV6-6 to TRBJ1-5; D unresolved. The length of the CDR3 is 15 residues. Germline CDR1 and CDR2: MNHNY and SVGAGI (reference sequence). The V and J ends lost 4 bases and 0 bases respectively, with 10 bases between them. This CDR3 is CASSSAGDSNQPQHF. The DNA for the CDR3 is TGTGCCAGCAGTTCGGCCGGGGATAGCAATCAGCCCCAGCATTTT.

The J gene is TRBJ2-1, the V gene TRBV9, with 7 bases fitting TRBD2. The CDR3 has 16 amino acids. Germline V lookup: CDR1 SGDLS, CDR2 YYNGEE. V gave up 1 base and J gave up 0 bases; unmatched junction bases: 4. In nucleotides, the CDR3 is TGTGCCAGCAGCGTAAGCGGGGAAAGCTCCTACAATGAGCAGTTCTTC. Protein product: CASSVSGESSYNEQFF. The entire variable domain, with the rest obtained from reference TRBV9 and TRBJ2-1, is as follows: DSGVTQTPKHLITATGQRVTLRCSPRSGDLSVYWYQQSLDQGLQFLIQYYNGEERAKGNILERFSAQQFPDLHSELNLSSLELGDSALYFCASSVSGESSYNEQFFGPGTRLTVL.

The V call is TRBV5-8, the J call TRBJ2-5; TRBD2 agrees at 9 bases. CDR1 and CDR2 from the germline V gene are SGHTS and YDEGEE. CDR3 size: 14 residues. Unmatched junction bases numbered 9, after V lost 5 bases and J lost 7 bases. For the CDR3, the DNA is TGTGCCAGCAGTTTTGGACTAGCGAAAGGGACCCAGTACTTC. Protein product: CASSFGLAKGTQYF.